The present T cell receptor (beta chain) was sequenced within a study of T cells after yellow fever vaccination. TCRdb ran MiXCR on the 5' RACE reads and lists one entry per CDR3 protein. The sample shows roughly 500,000 distinct CDR3 sequences, under 25% of them seen only once. The CDR3 has 15 residues. CDR1 is KGHSH and CDR2 is LQKENI in the germline V gene. Trimming at V came to 4 bases and at J to 6 bases, leaving 11 bases not matched to a gene. The TCR sequence derives from a man aged 25 to 45 who received the YFV17D yellow fever vaccine. The chain has TRBV18 and TRBJ2-7, with TRBD2 matching 8 bases. The sample in question was PBMCs, obtained 15 days after the yellow fever booster vaccination. CDR3 region: CASSRLPSTSAEQYF. In DNA form, the CDR3 reads TGTGCCAGCTCACGACTCCCCTCGACTAGCGCCGAGCAGTACTTC. Based on the CDR3 plus reference TRBV18 and TRBJ2-7, the full variable domain is NAGVMQNPRHLVRRRGQEARLRCSPMKGHSHVYWYRQLPEEGLKFMVYLQKENIIDESGMPKERFSAEFPKEGPSILRIQQVVRGDSAAYFCASSRLPSTSAEQYFGPGTRLTVT.